This TCR beta chain was sequenced for a study of T cells in Graves' hyperthyroidism and ophthalmopathy. Using RNA transcripts as the source, TCR beta CDR3 regions were amplified. Carried out on the TCR CDR3, a first-round RT-PCR used the HTBI primer set. TCRdb analysed the multiplex PCR reads with MiXCR anew, one entry per CDR3 protein. The sample lists 500,000 or so distinct CDR3 sequences; 15% to 20% were seen once. Source material: blood. The TCR comes from a woman aged 25 to 39 with Graves' ophthalmopathy.

The CDR3 loop reads CASSSFLAGGNEQFF. For the CDR3, the DNA is TGCGCCAGCAGCTCGTTCCTAGCGGGAGGGAATGAGCAGTTCTTC. The rearrangement joins TRBV5-1 to TRBJ2-1, with 12 nucleotides matching TRBD2. V was pared by 3 bases and J by 7 bases, with 5 bases of the junction left unmatched. The CDR3 runs to 15 residues. Germline V gene lookup returns CDR1 SGHRS and CDR2 YFSETQ.